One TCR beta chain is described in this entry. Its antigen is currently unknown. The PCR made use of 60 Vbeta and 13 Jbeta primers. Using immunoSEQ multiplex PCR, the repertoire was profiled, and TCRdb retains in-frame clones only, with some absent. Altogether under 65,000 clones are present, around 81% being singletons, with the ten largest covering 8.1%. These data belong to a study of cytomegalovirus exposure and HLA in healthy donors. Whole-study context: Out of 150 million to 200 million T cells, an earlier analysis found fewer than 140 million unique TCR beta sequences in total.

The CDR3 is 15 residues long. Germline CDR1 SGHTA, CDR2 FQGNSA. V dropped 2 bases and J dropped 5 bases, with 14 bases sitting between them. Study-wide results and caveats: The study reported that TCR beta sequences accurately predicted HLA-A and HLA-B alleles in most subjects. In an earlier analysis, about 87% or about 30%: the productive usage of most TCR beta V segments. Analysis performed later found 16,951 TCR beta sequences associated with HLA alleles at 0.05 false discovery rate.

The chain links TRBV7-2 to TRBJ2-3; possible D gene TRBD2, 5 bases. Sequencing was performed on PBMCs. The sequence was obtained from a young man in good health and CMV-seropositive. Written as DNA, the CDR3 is TGTGCCAGCAGCTTAAACGGGATCCTCGGAGATACGCAGTATTTT. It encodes CASSLNGILGDTQYF.